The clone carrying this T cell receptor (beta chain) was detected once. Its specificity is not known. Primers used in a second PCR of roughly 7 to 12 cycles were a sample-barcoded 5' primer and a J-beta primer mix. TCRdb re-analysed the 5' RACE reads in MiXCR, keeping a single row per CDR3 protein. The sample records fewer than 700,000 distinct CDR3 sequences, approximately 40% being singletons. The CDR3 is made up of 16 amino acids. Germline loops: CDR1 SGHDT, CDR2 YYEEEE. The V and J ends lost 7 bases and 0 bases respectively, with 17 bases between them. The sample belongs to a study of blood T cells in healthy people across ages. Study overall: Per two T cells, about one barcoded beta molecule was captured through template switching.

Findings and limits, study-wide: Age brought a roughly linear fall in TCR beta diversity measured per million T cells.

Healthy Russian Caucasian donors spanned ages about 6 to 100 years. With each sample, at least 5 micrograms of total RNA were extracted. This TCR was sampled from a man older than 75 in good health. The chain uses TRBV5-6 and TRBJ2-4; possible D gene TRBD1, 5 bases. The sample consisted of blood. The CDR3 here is CASVRLDTRAKNIQYF. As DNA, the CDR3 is TGTGCCAGCGTTCGGTTGGACACAAGAGCCAAAAACATTCAGTACTTC.